This TCR beta chain was documented in a study of T cell responses to AZD1222 COVID-19 vaccine (dated by TCRdb to the early 2020s). Study-wide context: AZD1222 recipients given second doses at about 4 weeks or at about 12 weeks were pooled, since spike-specific TCR depth and breadth were not found to differ between the two schedules. TCR sequencing was performed for over 230 trial participants, of whom about 200 were given two doses of AZD1222 and around 25 were given two doses of MenACWY control vaccine. Trial participants were enrolled by age into 18-55, 56-69 and 70-plus year subgroups, with roughly 150, 30 and 60 TCR-sequenced participants respectively. Summary of the overall study and its limitations: A significant rise in spike-specific TCR breadth and depth was observed after two AZD1222 doses relative to day 0 and relative to MenACWY recipients. The whole spike protein was spanned by vaccine-associated CD4 TCRs, and dominant responses were seen in regions 160-218 and 743-854. Participants were mostly white British and included more females than males, and it was suggested by the authors that clonal diversity may have been underestimated. In the small 56-69-year group, the increase in depth fell short of significance, most likely because of low power. No day 14 peak-response samples were available, so repertoires were characterized only after the peak T cell response. Nearly half of unique spike-specific TCRs reportedly recognized epitopes outside regions mutated in the B.1.351 and B.1.1.7 variants. Only five to seven AZD1222 recipients were SARS-CoV-2 seropositive at baseline, limiting conclusions about previously exposed vaccinees.

The CDR3 regions of human TCRbeta chains were analyzed by immunosequencing. The source study handled its data this way. Repertoire TCRs were checked for matches against a reference library of SARS-CoV-2-specific TCRs that had been generated using the MIRA antigen-specificity platform. Breadth was defined as the fraction of unique TCRs that were SARS-CoV-2-associated, and depth was defined as the fraction of total T cells that were SARS-CoV-2-associated. Using the MIRA data, every spike-specific TCR was mapped to the spike region that the TCR reacted to and assigned to either a CD4 or a CD8 class. Log10-transformed breadth and depth values were compared by one-way ANOVA with Sidak's multiple comparisons tests. What TCRdb holds here is the immuneACCESS table cut down to in-frame rearrangements. Part of the clones is not present; checked against another copy, under half of the missing clones reflect an unresolved V gene, and the others are unexplained. V, J and clone size were drawn from that table, and D and trimming were deduced from the DNA. This sample comprises 150,000 or so clones, around nine tenths of them detected only once. The ten largest clones represent 2% to 3% of the sample.

V is shortened by 6 bases, J by 0 bases, and the region joining them spans 9 bases. The CDR3 numbers 14 residues from cysteine through phenylalanine. CDR3 DNA only is kept here, 42 bases in frame from base 1. CDR1 and CDR2 are read off the germline V gene as KGHSH and LQKENI. Comments on this clone: This receptor's antigen is unknown. Base-call qualities are not available, and no considerably larger clone is one nucleotide away.

The time point label, as the study defines it: baseline before first vaccination. Samples from vaccinated people were obtained from the UK trials COV001 and COV002, which included a single-blind randomized controlled phase 2/3 trial of AZD1222 (ChAdOx1 nCoV-19) in healthy adults. For TCRbeta chain sequencing, PBMC samples from trial participants were taken at day 0 and at day 28 after the second dose. Sequences were derived from peripheral blood, sampled on day 0 of AZD1222 vaccination. The sequence joins TRBV18 to TRBJ1-5, with the D gene too uncertain to name. The receptor was isolated from an adult in good health. For the CDR3, the sequence is CASSLGDSNQPQHF. The sequence in DNA is TGTGCCAGCTCCCTAGGAGATAGCAATCAGCCCCAGCATTTT.